A single T cell receptor beta chain is shown here with its context. The antigen is unknown. Only in-frame clones appear in the TCRdb table, and some are missing; sequencing was by immunoSEQ multiplex PCR. The sample contains about 330,000 clones, 87% of which appear only once. This entry belongs to a study of cytomegalovirus exposure and HLA in healthy donors. Findings and limits, study-wide: Cytomegalovirus-associated TCR beta chains were listed, numbering roughly 150. Specificity of three CMV-associated chains for CMV antigens was verified in vitro.

The CDR3 extends over 15 amino acids. The ends were cut back, 2 bases at V and 7 bases at J, with 17 bases in the middle. Per germline, CDR1 SEHNR and CDR2 FQNEAQ (reference sequence). The sequenced sample consisted of PBMCs. V usage is TRBV7-9 and J usage is TRBJ1-2; D ambiguous. The TCR sequence derives from a woman under 40 in good health and CMV-seropositive. The CDR3 loop reads CASSLYEARAAGYTF. CDR3 nucleotide sequence: TGTGCCAGCAGCTTATACGAGGCCAGAGCGGCTGGCTACACCTTC.